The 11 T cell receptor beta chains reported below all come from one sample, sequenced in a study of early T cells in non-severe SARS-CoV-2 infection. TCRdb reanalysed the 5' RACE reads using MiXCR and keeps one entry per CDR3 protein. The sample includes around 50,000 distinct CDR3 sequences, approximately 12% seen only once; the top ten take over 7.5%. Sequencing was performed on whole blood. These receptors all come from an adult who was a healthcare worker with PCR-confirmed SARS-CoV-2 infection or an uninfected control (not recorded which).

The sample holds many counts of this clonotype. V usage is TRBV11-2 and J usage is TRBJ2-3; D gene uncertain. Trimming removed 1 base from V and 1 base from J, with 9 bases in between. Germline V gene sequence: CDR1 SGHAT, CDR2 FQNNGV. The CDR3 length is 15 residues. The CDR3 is CASSLGTVGTDTQYF. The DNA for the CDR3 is TGTGCCAGCAGCTTAGGCACGGTCGGCACAGATACGCAGTATTTT.

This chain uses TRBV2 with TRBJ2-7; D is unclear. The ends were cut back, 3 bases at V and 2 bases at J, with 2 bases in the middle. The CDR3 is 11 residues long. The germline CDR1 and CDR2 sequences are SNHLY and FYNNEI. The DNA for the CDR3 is TGTGCCAGCAGTGATACCTACGAGCAGTACTTC. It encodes CASSDTYEQYF.

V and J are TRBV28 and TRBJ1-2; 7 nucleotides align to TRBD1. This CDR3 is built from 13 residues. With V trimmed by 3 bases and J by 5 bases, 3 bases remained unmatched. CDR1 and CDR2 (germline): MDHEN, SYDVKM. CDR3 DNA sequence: TGTGCCAGCAGTTTCCAGGGGGAATATGGCTACACCTTC. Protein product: CASSFQGEYGYTF.

The CDR3 DNA reads TGTGCCATCAGTGAGTCGGCTAACTATGGCTACACCTTC. Its translation: CAISESANYGYTF. This chain joins TRBV10-3 and TRBJ1-2; D remains ambiguous. In germline, CDR1 is ENHRY, CDR2 SYGVKD. Trimming pared 0 bases from V and 0 bases from J, leaving 2 bases between. This CDR3 contains 13 residues.

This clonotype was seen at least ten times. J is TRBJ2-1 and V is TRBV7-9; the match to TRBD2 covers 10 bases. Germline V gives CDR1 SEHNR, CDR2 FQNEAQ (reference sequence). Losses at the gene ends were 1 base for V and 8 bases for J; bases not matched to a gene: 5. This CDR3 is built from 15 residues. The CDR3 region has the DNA TGTGCCAGCAGCTTAGAAAGCGGGAGGGTGGATGAGCAGTTCTTC. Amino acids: CASSLESGRVDEQFF.

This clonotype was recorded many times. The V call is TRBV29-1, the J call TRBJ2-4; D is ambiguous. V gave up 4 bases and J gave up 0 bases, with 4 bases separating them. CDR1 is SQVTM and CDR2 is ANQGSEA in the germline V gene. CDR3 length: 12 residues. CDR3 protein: CSVVLAKNIQYF. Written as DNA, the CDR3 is TGCAGCGTTGTGCTAGCCAAAAACATTCAGTACTTC.

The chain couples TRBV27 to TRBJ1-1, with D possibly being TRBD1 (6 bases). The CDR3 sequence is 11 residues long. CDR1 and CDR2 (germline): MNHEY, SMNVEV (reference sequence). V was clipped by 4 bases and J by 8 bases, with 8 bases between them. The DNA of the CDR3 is TGTGCCAGCAGTTGGGGGCGGGAAGCTTTCTTT. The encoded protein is CASSWGREAFF.

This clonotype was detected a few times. CDR3 nucleotides: TGCAGTGCTAGAGATTTGGCCATAGCTGGCAATCAGCCCCAGCATTTT. Translated: CSARDLAIAGNQPQHF. The chain has TRBV20-1 and TRBJ1-5; no reliable D call. The germline V gene encodes CDR1 DFQATT and CDR2 SNEGSKA (reference sequence). The length of the CDR3 is 16 residues. Trimming left V 0 bases short and J 2 bases short, with 14 bases between.

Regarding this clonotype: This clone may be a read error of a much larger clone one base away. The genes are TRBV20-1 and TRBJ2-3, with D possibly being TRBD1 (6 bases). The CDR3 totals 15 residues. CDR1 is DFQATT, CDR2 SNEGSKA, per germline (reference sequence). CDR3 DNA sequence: TGCAGTGCTAGAGATCGGGTCAGGGGCACAGATACGCAGAATTTT. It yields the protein CSARDRVRGTDTQNF.

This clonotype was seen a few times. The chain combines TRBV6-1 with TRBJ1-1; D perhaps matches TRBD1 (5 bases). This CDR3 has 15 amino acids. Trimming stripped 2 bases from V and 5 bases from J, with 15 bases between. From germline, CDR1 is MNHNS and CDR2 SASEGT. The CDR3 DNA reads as TGTGCCAGCAGTGAATGGGGCCCTGAGGAGACTGAAGCTTTCTTT. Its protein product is CASSEWGPEETEAFF.

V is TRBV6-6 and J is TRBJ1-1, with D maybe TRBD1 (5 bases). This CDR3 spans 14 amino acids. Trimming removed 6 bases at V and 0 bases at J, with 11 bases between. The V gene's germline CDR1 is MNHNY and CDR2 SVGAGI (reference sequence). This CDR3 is CASSTGAMNTEAFF. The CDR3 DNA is TGTGCCAGCAGCACCGGGGCTATGAACACTGAAGCTTTCTTT.